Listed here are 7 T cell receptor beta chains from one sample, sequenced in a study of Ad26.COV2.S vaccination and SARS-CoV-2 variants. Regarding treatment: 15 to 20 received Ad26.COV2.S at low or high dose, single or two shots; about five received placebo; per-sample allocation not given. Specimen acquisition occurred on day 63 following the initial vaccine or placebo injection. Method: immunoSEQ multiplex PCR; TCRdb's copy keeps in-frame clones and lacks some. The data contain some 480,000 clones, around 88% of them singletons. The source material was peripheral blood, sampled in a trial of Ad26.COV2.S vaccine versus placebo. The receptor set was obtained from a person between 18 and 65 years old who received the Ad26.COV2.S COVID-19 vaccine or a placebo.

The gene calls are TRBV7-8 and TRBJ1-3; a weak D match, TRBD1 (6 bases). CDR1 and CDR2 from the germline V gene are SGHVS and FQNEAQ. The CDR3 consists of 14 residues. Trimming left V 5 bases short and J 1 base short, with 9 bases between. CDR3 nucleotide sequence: TGTGCCAGCAGCCCAGGACAGTCTGGAAACACCATATATTTT. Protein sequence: CASSPGQSGNTIYF. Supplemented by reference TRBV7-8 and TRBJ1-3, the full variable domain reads GAGVSQSPRYKVAKRGQDVALRCDPISGHVSLFWYQQALGQGPEFLTYFQNEAQLDKSGLPSDRFFAERPEGSVSTLKIQRTQQEDSAVYLCASSPGQSGNTIYFGEGSWLTVV.

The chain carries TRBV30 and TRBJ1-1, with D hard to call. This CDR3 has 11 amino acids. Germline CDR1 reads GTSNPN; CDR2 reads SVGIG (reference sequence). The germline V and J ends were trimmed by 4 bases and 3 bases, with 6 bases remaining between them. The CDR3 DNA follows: TGTGCCTGGAATAGGTACACTGAAGCTTTCTTT. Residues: CAWNRYTEAFF.

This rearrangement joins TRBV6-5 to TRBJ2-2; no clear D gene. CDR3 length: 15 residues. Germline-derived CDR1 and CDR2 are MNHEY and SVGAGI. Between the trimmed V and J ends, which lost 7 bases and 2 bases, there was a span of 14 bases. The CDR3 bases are TGTGCCAGCACACCCCCCGGAACAAACACCGGGGAGCTGTTTTTT. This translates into CASTPPGTNTGELFF.

The CDR3 sequence: CASLGQGVSGANVLTF. The CDR3 DNA sequence: TGTGCCAGCCTAGGACAGGGGGTCTCTGGGGCCAACGTCCTGACTTTC. The rearrangement links TRBV18 to TRBJ2-6; TRBD1 matches at 10 bases. CDR3 length equals 16 residues. CDR1 KGHSH and CDR2 LQKENI come from the germline V gene. V was clipped by 8 bases and J by 0 bases; unmatched bases: 4.

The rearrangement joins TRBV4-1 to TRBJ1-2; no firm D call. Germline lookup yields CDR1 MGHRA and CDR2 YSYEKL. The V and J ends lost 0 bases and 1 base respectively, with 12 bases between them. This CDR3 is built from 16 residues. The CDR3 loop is CASSQDHAGDNYGYTF. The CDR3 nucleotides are TGCGCCAGCAGCCAAGATCATGCAGGAGATAACTATGGCTACACCTTC.

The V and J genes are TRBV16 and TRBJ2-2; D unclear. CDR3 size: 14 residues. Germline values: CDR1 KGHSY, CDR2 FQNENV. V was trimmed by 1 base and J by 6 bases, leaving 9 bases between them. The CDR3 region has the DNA TGTGCCAGCAGCCAATTCTATGGGCCCGGGGAGCTGTTTTTT. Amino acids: CASSQFYGPGELFF.

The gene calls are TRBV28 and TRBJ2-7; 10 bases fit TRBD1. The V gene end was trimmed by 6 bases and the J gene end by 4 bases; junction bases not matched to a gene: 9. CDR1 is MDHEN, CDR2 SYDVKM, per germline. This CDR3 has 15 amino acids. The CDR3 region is CASRGWGQGTYEQYF. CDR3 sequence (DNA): TGTGCCAGCAGAGGGTGGGGACAGGGGACTTACGAGCAGTACTTC.